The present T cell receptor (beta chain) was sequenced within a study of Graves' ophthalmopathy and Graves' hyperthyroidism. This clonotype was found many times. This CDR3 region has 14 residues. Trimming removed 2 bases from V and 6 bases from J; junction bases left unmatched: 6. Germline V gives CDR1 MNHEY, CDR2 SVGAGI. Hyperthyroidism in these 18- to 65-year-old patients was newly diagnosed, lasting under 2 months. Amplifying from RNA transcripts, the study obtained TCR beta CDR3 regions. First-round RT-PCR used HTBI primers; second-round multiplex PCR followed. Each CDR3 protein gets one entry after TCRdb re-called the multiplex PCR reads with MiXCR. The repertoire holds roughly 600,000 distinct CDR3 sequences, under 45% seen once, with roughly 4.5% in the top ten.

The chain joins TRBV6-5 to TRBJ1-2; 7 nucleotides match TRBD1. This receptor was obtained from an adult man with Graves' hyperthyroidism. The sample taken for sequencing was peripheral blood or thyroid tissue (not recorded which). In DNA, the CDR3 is TGTGCCAGCAGTTACCAAGGGGGCTCAGATGGCTACACCTTC. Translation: CASSYQGGSDGYTF.